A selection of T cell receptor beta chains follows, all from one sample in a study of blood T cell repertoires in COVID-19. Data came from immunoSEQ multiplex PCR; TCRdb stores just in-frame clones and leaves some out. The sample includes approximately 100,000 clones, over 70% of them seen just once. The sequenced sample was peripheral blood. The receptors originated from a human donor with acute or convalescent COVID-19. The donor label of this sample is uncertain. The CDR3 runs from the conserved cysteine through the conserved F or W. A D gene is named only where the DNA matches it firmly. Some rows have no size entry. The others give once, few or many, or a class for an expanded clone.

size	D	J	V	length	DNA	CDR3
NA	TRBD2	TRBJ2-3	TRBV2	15	TGTGCCAGCAAGACTAGCGGGGTTCTCACAGATACGCAGTATTTT	CASKTSGVLTDTQYF
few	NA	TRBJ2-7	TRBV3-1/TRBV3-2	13	TGTGCCAGCAGCCAAGCAGTCCCCTACGAGCAGTACTTC	CASSQAVPYEQYF
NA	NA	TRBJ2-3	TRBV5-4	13	TGTGCCAGCAGCTTGGCTGTCACAGATACGCAGTATTTT	CASSLAVTDTQYF
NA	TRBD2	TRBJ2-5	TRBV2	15	TGTGCCAGCAGTCGTCAGCAGGCTAGCGGGGAGACCCAGTACTTC	CASSRQQASGETQYF
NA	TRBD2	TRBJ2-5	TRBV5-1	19	TGCGCCAGCATTCAGACTAGCGGGGGGGCCGTACGGCAGCAAGAGACCCAGTACTTC	CASIQTSGGAVRQQETQYF
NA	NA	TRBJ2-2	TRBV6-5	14	TGTGCCAGCACTTGGCAGTCATTCACCGGGGAGCTGTTTTTT	CASTWQSFTGELFF
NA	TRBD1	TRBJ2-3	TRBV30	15	TGTGCCTGGCACAGGGGACCGTTCGGCACAGATACGCAGTATTTT	CAWHRGPFGTDTQYF
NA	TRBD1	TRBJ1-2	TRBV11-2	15	TGTGCCAGCAGCTTAGATAGAGGGGGCAGGTATGGCTACACCTTC	CASSLDRGGRYGYTF
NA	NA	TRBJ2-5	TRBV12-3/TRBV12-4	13	TGTGCCAGCGCTGGAGAGGGAATAGGGACCCAGTACTTC	CASAGEGIGTQYF
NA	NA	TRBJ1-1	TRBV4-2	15	TGTGCCAGCAGCCAAGACCGTACAGTGAACACTGAAGCTTTCTTT	CASSQDRTVNTEAFF
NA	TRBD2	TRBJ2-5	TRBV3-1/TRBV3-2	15	TGTGCCAGCAGCCAAGCTAGCGGGGGCCAGAGGACCCAGTACTTC	CASSQASGGQRTQYF
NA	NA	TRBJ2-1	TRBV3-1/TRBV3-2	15	TGTGCCAGCAGCCAAGATTTAGGCGGCTACAATGAGCAGTTCTTC	CASSQDLGGYNEQFF
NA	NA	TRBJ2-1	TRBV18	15	TGTGCCAGCTCATCCCAAACGGGGGTCTACAATGAGCAGTTCTTC	CASSSQTGVYNEQFF
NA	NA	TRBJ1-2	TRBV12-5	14	TGTGCTAGTGGTTCGCCCCGGGTTGCGTATGGCTACACCTTC	CASGSPRVAYGYTF
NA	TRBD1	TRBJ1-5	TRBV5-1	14	TGCGCCAGCAGCCATACAGGGGGAGAACAGCCCCAGCATTTT	CASSHTGGEQPQHF
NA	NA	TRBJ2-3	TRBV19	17	TGTGCCAGTAGTATAGTCCCCTCCTGGGCTCGCACAGATACGCAGTATTTT	CASSIVPSWARTDTQYF